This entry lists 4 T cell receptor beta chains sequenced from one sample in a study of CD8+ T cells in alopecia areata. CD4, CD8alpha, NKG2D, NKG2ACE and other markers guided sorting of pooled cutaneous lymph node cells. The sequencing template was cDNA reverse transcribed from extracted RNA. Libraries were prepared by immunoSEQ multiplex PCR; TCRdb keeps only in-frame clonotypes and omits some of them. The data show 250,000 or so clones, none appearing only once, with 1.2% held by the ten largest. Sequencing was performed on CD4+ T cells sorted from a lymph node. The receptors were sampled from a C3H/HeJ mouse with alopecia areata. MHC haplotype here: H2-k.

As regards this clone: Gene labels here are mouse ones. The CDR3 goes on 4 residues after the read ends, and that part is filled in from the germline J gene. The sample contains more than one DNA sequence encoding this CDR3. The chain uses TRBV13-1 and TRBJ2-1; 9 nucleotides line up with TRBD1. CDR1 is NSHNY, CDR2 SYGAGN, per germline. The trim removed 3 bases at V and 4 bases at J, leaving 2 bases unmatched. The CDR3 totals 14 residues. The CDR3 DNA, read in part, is TGTGCCAGCAGTGCGGACAGGGGTTATGCT. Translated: CASSADRGYA. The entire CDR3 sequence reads CASSADRGYAEQFF.

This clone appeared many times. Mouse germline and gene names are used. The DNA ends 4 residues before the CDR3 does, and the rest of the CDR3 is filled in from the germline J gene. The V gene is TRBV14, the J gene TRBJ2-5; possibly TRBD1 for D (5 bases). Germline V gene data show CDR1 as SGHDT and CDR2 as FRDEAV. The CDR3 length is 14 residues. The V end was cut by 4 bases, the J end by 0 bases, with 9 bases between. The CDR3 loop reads CASSRQFNQDTQYF. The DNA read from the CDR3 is TGTGCCAGCAGTCGACAGTTTAACCAAGAC. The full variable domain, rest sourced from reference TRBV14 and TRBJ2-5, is EAGVTQSPRYAVLQEGQAVSFWCDPISGHDTLYWYQQPRDQGPQLLVYFRDEAVIDNSQLPSDRFSAVRPKGTNSTLKIQSAKQGDTATYLCASSRQFNQDTQYFGPGTRLLVL.

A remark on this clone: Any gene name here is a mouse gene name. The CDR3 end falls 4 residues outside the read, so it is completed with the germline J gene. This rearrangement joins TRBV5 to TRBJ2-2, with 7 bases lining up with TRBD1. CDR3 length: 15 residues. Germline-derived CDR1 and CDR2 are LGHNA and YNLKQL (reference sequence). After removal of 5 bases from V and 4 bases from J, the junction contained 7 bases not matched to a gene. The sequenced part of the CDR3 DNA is TGTGCCAGCAGCGCCGCCAGGGGGACCACCGGG. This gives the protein CASSAARGTTG. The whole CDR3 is CASSAARGTTGQLYF.

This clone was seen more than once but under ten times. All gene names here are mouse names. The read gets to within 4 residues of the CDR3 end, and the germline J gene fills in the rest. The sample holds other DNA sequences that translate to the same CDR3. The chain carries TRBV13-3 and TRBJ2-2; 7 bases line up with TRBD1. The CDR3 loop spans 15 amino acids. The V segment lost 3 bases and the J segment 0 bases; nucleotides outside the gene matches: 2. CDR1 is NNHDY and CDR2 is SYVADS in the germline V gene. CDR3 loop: CASSAGTANTGQLYF. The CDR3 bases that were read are TGTGCCAGCAGTGCCGGGACAGCAAACACCGGG.